This T cell receptor beta chain was captured by sequencing in a study of blood T cell repertoires in COVID-19. Study-wide context: Sites across the United States, Italy and Spain contributed samples from acute and convalescent COVID-19. PBMCs, B-cell-depleted T cells, or T cells were the source of the cDNA or gDNA that made up the material.

Original data processing: The assay estimated nucleated cells by amplifying reference gene primers. Some clones are missing from TCRdb's copy, which holds only in-frame ones; the method was immunoSEQ multiplex PCR. Clonal size and the V and J genes are those of that table, whereas D and trimming came from the DNA. The sample includes about 240,000 clones, more than 75% of them seen just once. Sequenced sample: peripheral blood. The TCR originated in a woman aged 55-70 years with active or convalescent COVID-19.

The CDR3 region is CASSEARVWSYGYTF. In DNA form, the CDR3 reads TGTGCCAGCAGTGAAGCGCGGGTTTGGAGCTATGGCTACACCTTC. The chain uses TRBV2 and TRBJ1-2; D is unclear. The CDR3 spans 15 residues. CDR1 is SNHLY, CDR2 FYNNEI, per germline. Trimming shortened V by 0 bases and J by 4 bases, and 12 bases separated the two germline ends.